What follows is one TCR beta chain and its context. What it binds is not known. CDR1 and CDR2 (germline): SNHLY, FYNNEI. Trimming cost V 2 bases and J 1 base, with 14 bases left between them. The CDR3 loop spans 16 amino acids. This record belongs to a study of CD8+ T cells in alopecia areata. Overall study results and limits: There were also resident alphabeta T cells of normal skin sequenced in scalp samples.

cDNA serving as the sequencing template came from extracted, reverse transcribed RNA. The table came from immunoSEQ multiplex PCR; TCRdb's copy has only in-frame clones and leaves some out. The sample holds approximately 63,000 clones, 50% to 75% seen once. The sorting of PBMCs gave CD4+ and CD8+ T cells. The sequencing here drew on CD8+ T cells sorted from blood, taken at week 0. The source is a human donor with alopecia areata. The chain carries TRBV2 and TRBJ2-5; the D gene is possibly TRBD2 (7 bases). The CDR3 coding sequence is TGTGCCAGCAGTGAACGGAGGGGGGGGCTCCAAGAGACCCAGTACTTC. It translates to CASSERRGGLQETQYF.